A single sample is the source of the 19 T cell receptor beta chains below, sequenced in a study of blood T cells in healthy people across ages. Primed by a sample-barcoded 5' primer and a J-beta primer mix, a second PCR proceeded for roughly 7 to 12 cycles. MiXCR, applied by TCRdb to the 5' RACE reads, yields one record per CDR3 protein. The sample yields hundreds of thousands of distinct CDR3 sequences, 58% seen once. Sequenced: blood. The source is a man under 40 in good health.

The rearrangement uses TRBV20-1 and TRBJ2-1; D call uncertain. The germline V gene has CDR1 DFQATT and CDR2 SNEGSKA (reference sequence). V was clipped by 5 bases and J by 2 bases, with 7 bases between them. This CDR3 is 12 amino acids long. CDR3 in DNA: TGCAGTGCTGAGCTAGCCTACAATGAGCAGTTCTTC. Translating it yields CSAELAYNEQFF.

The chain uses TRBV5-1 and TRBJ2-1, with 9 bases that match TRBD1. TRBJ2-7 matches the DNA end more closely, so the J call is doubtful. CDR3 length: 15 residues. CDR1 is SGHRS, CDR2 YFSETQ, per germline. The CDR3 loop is CASRGTGGKSYEQYF. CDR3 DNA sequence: TGCGCCAGCAGAGGCACAGGGGGCAAGTCTTACGAGCAGTACTTC.

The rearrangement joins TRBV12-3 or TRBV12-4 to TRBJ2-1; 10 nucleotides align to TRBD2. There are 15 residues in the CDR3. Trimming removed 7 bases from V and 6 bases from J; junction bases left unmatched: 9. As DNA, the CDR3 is TGTGCCAGCAATTTCAGGCTAGCGGGAGTCAATGAGCAGTTCTTC. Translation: CASNFRLAGVNEQFF.

This CDR3 reads CASSLGGTGPSPLHF. The CDR3 region has the DNA TGTGCCAGCAGCTTAGGTGGGACGGGCCCGTCACCCCTCCACTTT. This chain connects TRBV7-9 to TRBJ1-6; a possible D gene is TRBD1 (5 bases). Trimming pared 1 base from V and 10 bases from J, leaving 14 bases between. Per germline, CDR1 SEHNR and CDR2 FQNEAQ (reference sequence). CDR3 length: 15 residues.

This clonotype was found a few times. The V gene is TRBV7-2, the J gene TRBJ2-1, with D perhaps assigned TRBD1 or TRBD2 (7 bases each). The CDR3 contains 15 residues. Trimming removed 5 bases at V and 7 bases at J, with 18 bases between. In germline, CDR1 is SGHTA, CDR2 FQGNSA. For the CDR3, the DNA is TGTGCCAGCAGCCCCAGGGGGGATAGCGGGAATGAGCAGTTCTTC. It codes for CASSPRGDSGNEQFF.

CDR3 sequence (DNA): TGCAGTGCTAAAAGGACAGGTCTTCACTATGGCTACACCTTC. It is translated as CSAKRTGLHYGYTF. This sequence joins TRBV20-1 and TRBJ1-2; 7 bases are a match to TRBD1. The V gene's germline CDR1 is DFQATT and CDR2 SNEGSKA (reference sequence). The junction had 8 bases not matched to a gene; V was cut back by 4 bases and J by 3 bases. The CDR3 is made up of 14 amino acids.

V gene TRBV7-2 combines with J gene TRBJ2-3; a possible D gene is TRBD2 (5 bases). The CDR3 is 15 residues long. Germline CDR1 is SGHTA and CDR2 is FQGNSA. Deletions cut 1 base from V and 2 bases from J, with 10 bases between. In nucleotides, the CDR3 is TGTGCCAGCAGCTTAGGGCGGGCCCCCACAGATACGCAGTATTTT. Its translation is CASSLGRAPTDTQYF.

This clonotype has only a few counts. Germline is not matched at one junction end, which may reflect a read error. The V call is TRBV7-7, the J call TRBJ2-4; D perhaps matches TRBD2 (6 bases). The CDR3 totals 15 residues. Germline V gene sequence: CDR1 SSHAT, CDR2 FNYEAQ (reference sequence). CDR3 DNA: TGTGCTAGCAGCGAGAATCGGGAGTCCAAAAACATTCAGTACTTC. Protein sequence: CASSENRESKNIQYF.

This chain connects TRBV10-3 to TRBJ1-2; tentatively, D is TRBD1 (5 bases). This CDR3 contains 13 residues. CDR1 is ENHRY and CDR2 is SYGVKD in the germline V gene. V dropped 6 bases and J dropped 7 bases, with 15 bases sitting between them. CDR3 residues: CAISQGRSSGYTF. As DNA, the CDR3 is TGTGCCATCAGCCAGGGCAGATCTTCTGGCTACACCTTC.

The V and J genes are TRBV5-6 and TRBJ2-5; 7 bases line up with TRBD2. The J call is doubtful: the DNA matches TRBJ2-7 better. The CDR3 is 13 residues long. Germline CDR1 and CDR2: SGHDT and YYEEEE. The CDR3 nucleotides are TGTGCCAGCAGCCTATTACTAGCGAGCGAGCAGTACTTC. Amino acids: CASSLLLASEQYF.

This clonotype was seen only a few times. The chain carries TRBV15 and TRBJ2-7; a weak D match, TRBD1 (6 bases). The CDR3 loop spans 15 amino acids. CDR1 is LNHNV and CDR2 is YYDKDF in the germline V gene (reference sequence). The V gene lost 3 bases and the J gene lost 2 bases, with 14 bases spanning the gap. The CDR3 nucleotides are TGTGCCACCAGCAGTGGCCAGGGGCTTACCTACGAGCAGTACTTC. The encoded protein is CATSSGQGLTYEQYF. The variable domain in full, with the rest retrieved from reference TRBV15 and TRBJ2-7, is DAMVIQNPRYQVTQFGKPVTLSCSQTLNHNVMYWYQQKSSQAPKLLFHYYDKDFNNEADTPDNFQSRRPNTSFCFLDIRSPGLGDTAMYLCATSSGQGLTYEQYFGPGTRLTVT.

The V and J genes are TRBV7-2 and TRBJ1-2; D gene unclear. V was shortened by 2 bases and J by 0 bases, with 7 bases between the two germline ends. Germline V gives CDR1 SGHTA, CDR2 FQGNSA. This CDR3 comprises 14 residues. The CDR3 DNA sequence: TGTGCCAGCAGCTTATTCGGGGCTAACTATGGCTACACCTTC. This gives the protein CASSLFGANYGYTF.

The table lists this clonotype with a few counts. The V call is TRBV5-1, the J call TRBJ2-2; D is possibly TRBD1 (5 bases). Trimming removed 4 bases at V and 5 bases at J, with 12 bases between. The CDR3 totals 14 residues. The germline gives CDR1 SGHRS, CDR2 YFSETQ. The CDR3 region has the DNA TGCGCCAGCAGCGTGATGGGGCAGACCGGGGAGCTGTTTTTT. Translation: CASSVMGQTGELFF.

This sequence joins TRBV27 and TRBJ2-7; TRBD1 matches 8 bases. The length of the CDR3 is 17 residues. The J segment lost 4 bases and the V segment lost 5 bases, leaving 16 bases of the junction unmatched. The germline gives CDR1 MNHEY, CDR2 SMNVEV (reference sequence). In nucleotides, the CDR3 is TGTGCCAGCAGTCCCTATAGCCGCAGGGGGCAAGGATACGAGCAGTACTTC. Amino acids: CASSPYSRRGQGYEQYF.

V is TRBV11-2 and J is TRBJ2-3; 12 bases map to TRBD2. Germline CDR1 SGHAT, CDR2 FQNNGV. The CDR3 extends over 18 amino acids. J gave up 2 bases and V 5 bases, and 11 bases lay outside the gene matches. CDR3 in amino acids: CASSAIGLAGFLTDTQYF. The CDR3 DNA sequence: TGTGCCAGCAGCGCAATCGGACTAGCGGGGTTTCTCACAGATACGCAGTATTTT.

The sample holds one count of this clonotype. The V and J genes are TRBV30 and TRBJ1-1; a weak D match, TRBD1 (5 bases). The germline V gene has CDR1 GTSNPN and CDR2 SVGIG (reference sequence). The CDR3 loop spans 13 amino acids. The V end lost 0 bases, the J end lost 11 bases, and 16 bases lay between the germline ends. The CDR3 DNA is TGTGCCTGGAGTGTAATGTCGGGGGGATCGGCTTTCTTT. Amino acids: CAWSVMSGGSAFF.

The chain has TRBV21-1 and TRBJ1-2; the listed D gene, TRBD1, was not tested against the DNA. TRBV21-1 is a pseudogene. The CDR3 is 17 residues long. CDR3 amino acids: CASSPPRGQGGNYGYTF. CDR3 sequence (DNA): TGTGCCAGCAGCCCCCCTCGGGGACAGGGCGGAAACTATGGCTACACCTTC.

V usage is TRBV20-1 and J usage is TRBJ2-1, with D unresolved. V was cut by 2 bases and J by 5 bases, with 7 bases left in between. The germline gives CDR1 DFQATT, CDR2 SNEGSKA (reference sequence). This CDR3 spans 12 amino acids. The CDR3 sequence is CSARYRHNEQFF. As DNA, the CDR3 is TGCAGTGCTAGATACCGCCACAATGAGCAGTTCTTC.

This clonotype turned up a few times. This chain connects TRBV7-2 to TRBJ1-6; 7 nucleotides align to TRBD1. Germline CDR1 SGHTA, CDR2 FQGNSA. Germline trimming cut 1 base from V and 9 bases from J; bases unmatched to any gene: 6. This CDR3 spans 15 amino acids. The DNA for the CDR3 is TGTGCCAGCAGCTTAGTGGCAGGGGGGAGTTCACCCCTCCACTTT. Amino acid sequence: CASSLVAGGSSPLHF.